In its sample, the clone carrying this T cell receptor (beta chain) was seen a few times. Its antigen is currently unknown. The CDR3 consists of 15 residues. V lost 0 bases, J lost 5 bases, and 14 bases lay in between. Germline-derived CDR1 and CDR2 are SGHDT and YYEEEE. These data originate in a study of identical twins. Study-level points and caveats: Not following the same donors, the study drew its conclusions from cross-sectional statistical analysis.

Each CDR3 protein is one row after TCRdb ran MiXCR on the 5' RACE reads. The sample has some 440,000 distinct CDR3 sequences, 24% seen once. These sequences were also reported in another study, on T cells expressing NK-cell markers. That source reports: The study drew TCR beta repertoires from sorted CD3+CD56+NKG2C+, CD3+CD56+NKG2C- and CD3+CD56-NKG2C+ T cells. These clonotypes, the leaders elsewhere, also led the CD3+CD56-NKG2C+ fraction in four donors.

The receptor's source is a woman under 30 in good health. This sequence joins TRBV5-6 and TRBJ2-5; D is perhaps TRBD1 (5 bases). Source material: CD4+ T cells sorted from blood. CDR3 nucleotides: TGTGCCAGCAGCTTGGCCGGATTGGGGCGGGAGACCCAGTACTTC. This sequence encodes CASSLAGLGRETQYF.